This T cell receptor beta chain is from a study of tumor-infiltrating lymphocytes in primary liver carcinoma. Background on the study: Samples yielded about 3.65 to 8 million productive TCRbeta reads, similar across tissue types.

Comments on this clonotype: Its matching antigen is unknown. The germline gene is not matched at one end of the junction; a read error may be the cause.

General study results and limits: Only about 8-25% of top clones spanned all five tumor regions.

CDR1 and CDR2 from the germline V gene are MNHNS and SASEGT. The CDR3 spans 12 residues. Synthesis of TCR beta cDNA was carried out from 450 to 650 ng total RNA with a constant-region primer. Three nested multiplex PCR rounds, a slightly modified ARM-PCR method, built the TCR beta libraries. The first two PCR rounds used TRBV1-TRBV30 primers with a Cbeta primer, approximately 10 cycles each. TCRdb redid the calling of the multiplex PCR reads with MiXCR, one entry per CDR3 protein. Here the sample spans approximately 120,000 distinct CDR3 sequences, around 64% being singletons. The roughly 20-34 mg bulk tissue piece was not sorted before simultaneous RNA and DNA extraction. The patients lived with chronic HBV infection and had not yet received any treatment.

Material for sequencing was liver tumor tissue from sampling region 3. Stated subset: tumor region T3, left-lateral pole. The genes are TRBV6-1 and TRBJ2-7; D remains unclear. The TCR originated in a woman aged 55-70 years with primary liver carcinoma and hepatitis B virus infection. This CDR3 reads CASRVSTYEQYF. CDR3 in DNA: TGTGCTAGCAGAGTGTCCACCTACGAGCAGTACTTC.